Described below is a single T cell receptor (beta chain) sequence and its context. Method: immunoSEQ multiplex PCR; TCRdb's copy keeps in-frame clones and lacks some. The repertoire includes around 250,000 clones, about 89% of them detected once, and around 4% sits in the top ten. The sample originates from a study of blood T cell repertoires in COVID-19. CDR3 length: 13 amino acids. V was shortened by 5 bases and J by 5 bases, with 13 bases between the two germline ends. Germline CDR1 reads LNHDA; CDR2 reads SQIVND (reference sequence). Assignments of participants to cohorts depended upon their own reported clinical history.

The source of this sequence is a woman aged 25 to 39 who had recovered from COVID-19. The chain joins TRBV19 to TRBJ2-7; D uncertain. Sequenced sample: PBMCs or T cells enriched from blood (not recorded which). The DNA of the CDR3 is TGTGCCAGTAGTCCCCGAGCAGGTCACGAGCAGTACTTC. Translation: CASSPRAGHEQYF.